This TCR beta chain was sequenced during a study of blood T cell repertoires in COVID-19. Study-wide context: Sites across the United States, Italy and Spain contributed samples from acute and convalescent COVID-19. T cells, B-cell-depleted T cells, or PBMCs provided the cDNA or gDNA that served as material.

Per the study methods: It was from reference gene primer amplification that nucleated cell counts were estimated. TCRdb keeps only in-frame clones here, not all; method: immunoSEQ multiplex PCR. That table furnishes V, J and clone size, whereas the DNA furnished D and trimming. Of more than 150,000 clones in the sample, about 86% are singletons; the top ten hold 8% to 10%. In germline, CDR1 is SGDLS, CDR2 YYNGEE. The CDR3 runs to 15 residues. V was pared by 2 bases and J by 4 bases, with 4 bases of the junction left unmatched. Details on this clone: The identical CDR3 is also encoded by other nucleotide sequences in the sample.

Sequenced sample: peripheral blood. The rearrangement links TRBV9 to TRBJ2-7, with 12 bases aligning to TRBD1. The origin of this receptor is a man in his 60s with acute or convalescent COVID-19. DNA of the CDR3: TGTGCCAGCAGCGTCGGGACAGGGGGCTTTTACGAGCAGTACTTC. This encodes CASSVGTGGFYEQYF.